This T cell receptor (beta chain) was documented in a study of lymphopenia after photon versus proton radiotherapy. Using immunoSEQ multiplex PCR, the repertoire was profiled, and TCRdb retains in-frame clones only, with some absent. This table has about 12,000 clones, roughly 90% appearing once. The sample holds one count of this clone. What it recognizes is unknown. Overall study results and limits: Survival link was tested only in deceased patients; proton benefit remains a possibility. Post-nadir diversity loss with photons came from oligoclonal expansion, particularly CD8+ Temra cells.

The CDR3 covers 18 residues. CDR1 ENHRY and CDR2 SYGVKD come from the germline V gene. V was pared by 2 bases and J by 3 bases, with 22 bases between. This TCR came from a man aged 55 to 69 with pancreatic cancer. This material consisted of peripheral blood, taken from a patient treated with proton-based radiotherapy. V gene TRBV10-3 combines with J gene TRBJ2-5; weak D call: TRBD2 (6 bases). CDR3 in DNA: TGTGCCATCAGTGAGGGGGACTTAAACTCCCCGGGGGAAGAGACCCAGTACTTC. As protein: CAISEGDLNSPGEETQYF.